Listed below are T cell receptor beta chains from one sample, sequenced in a study of T cells in Graves' hyperthyroidism and ophthalmopathy. TCRdb recomputed calls from the multiplex PCR reads with MiXCR, one row per CDR3 protein. The sample shows over 500,000 distinct CDR3 sequences, roughly 18% of them seen only once. Sequencing was carried out using blood. These receptors were taken from a young woman with Graves' ophthalmopathy. Both conserved end residues are part of each CDR3. A D gene is named only where the DNA matches it firmly. Clone size is shown for a subset of rows, as once, few, many or a class of expanded clone.

CDR3: CASSLKQTYGYTF; DNA: TGCGCCAGCAGCTTGAAACAGACTTATGGCTACACCTTC; J: TRBJ1-2; D: -; size: many; V: TRBV5-1
CDR3: CASSVAGTNQPQHF; DNA: TGTGCCAGCAGCGTAGCAGGGACCAATCAGCCCCAGCATTTT; J: TRBJ1-5; D: -; size: -; V: TRBV9
CDR3: CSARVLAGEIYEQYF; DNA: TGCAGTGCTAGAGTGCTAGCGGGAGAAATTTACGAGCAGTACTTC; J: TRBJ2-7; D: TRBD2; size: -; V: TRBV20-1
CDR3: CASSLIAGGPSTEQFF; DNA: TGTGCCAGCAGCCTCATAGCGGGAGGGCCTTCTACTGAGCAGTTCTTC; J: TRBJ2-1; D: TRBD2; size: many; V: TRBV28
CDR3: CASSVASGRPYGYTF; DNA: TGTGCCAGCAGCGTAGCTTCGGGGCGCCCCTATGGCTACACCTTC; J: TRBJ1-2; D: -; size: few; V: TRBV9
CDR3: CAWSDSNTEAFF; DNA: TGTGCCTGGTCAGACAGTAACACTGAAGCTTTCTTT; J: TRBJ1-1; D: -; size: many; V: TRBV30
CDR3: CASRKQGASYEQYF; DNA: TGTGCCAGCAGGAAACAGGGGGCTTCCTACGAGCAGTACTTC; J: TRBJ2-7; D: TRBD1; size: -; V: TRBV5-4
CDR3: CASRPTGATDTQYF; DNA: TGTGCCTCACGTCCCACAGGGGCGACAGATACGCAGTATTTT; J: TRBJ2-3; D: TRBD1; size: many; V: TRBV30
CDR3: CAGRPEGYTDTQYF; DNA: TGTGCCGGGAGACCAGAGGGGTACACAGATACGCAGTATTTT; J: TRBJ2-3; D: -; size: few; V: TRBV30
CDR3: CASSQGSGDQETQYF; DNA: TGTGCCAGCAGCCAAGGTTCAGGAGATCAAGAGACCCAGTACTTC; J: TRBJ2-5; D: -; size: -; V: TRBV3-1
CDR3: CASRRRNSNQPQHF; DNA: TGTGCCAGCAGAAGACGGAATAGCAATCAGCCCCAGCATTTT; J: TRBJ1-5; D: -; size: many; V: TRBV6-1
CDR3: CASSLQGQEYNEQFF; DNA: TGTGCCAGCAGCTTGCAGGGACAGGAGTACAATGAGCAGTTCTTC; J: TRBJ2-1; D: TRBD1; size: many; V: TRBV5-8
CDR3: CASSREEASFF; DNA: TGTGCCAGCAGCCGCGAAGAGGCATCTTTCTTT; J: TRBJ1-1; D: -; size: many; V: TRBV11-2
CDR3: CASSRQGLAGARETQYF; DNA: TGCGCCAGCAGCCGACAGGGACTAGCGGGAGCCCGCGAGACCCAGTACTTC; J: TRBJ2-5; D: TRBD2; size: -; V: TRBV4-1
CDR3: CASSLLRLRGTEAFF; DNA: TGTGCCAGCAGTTTATTAAGACTCCGAGGGACTGAAGCTTTCTTT; J: TRBJ1-1; D: -; size: -; V: TRBV27
CDR3: CASSLEGGAGKAFF; DNA: TGTGCCAGCAGTTTGGAAGGGGGCGCGGGAAAAGCTTTCTTT; J: TRBJ1-1; D: TRBD1; size: -; V: TRBV27
CDR3: CASSRASPGPQYF; DNA: TGTGCCAGCAGCCGTGCGTCCCCGGGTCCTCAGTACTTC; J: TRBJ2-5; D: -; size: -; V: TRBV7-2
CDR3: CATASGARRETQYF; DNA: TGTGCCACCGCCAGCGGGGCCCGGCGGGAGACCCAGTACTTC; J: TRBJ2-5; D: TRBD2; size: many; V: TRBV24-1
CDR3: CATSFRGVGTAREQETQYF; DNA: TGTGCCACCAGCTTCCGAGGGGTGGGGACCGCACGAGAGCAAGAGACCCAGTACTTC; J: TRBJ2-5; D: -; size: once; V: TRBV15
CDR3: CAIGGLATRKTQYF; DNA: TGTGCCATCGGTGGACTAGCGACCAGAAAGACCCAGTACTTC; J: TRBJ2-5; D: TRBD2; size: many; V: TRBV6-1
CDR3: CASIQDSPYNSPLHF; DNA: TGTGCCAGCATCCAGGACAGCCCTTATAATTCACCCCTCCACTTT; J: TRBJ1-6; D: -; size: few; V: TRBV2
CDR3: CASSLTGTRRNSPLHF; DNA: TGTGCCAGCAGCTTAACGGGGACACGGAGGAATTCACCCCTCCACTTT; J: TRBJ1-6; D: -; size: many; V: TRBV7-3
CDR3: CASSVDTGLGNSPLHF; DNA: TGTGCCAGCAGCGTAGACACAGGCCTTGGCAATTCACCCCTCCACTTT; J: TRBJ1-6; D: -; size: many; V: TRBV9
CDR3: CASSTKLAGTGIVGELFF; DNA: TGTGCCAGCAGCACTAAACTGGCCGGGACAGGGATAGTCGGGGAGCTGTTTTTT; J: TRBJ2-2; D: TRBD1; size: -; V: TRBV7-2
CDR3: CASSHTTQETQYF; DNA: TGTGCCAGCAGCCATACAACCCAAGAGACCCAGTACTTC; J: TRBJ2-5; D: -; size: few; V: TRBV3-1
CDR3: CASSSSIGSNQPQHF; DNA: TGTGCCAGCAGCTCGTCCATCGGATCCAATCAGCCCCAGCATTTT; J: TRBJ1-5; D: -; size: many; V: TRBV28
CDR3: CASSDSGQGNSPLHF; DNA: TGTGCCAGCAGTGACTCGGGACAGGGGAATTCACCCCTCCACTTT; J: TRBJ1-6; D: TRBD1; size: -; V: TRBV2
CDR3: CASSPKRASGSQETQYF; DNA: TGTGCCAGCAGCCCCAAGCGGGCTAGCGGGAGTCAAGAGACCCAGTACTTC; J: TRBJ2-5; D: TRBD2; size: many; V: TRBV7-2
CDR3: CASTWTDQTEAFF; DNA: TGTGCCAGCACCTGGACAGACCAAACTGAAGCTTTCTTT; J: TRBJ1-1; D: -; size: few; V: TRBV28
CDR3: CASSAKAGGSYNEQFF; DNA: TGTGCCAGCAGCGCGAAAGCGGGCGGCTCCTACAATGAGCAGTTCTTC; J: TRBJ2-1; D: -; size: -; V: TRBV9
CDR3: CATKPGLGETQYF; DNA: TGCGCCACCAAGCCGGGACTCGGGGAGACCCAGTACTTC; J: TRBJ2-5; D: -; size: many; V: TRBV5-1
CDR3: CSVSTMDNEQYF; DNA: TGCAGCGTTTCTACAATGGATAACGAGCAGTACTTC; J: TRBJ2-7; D: -; size: few; V: TRBV29-1
CDR3: CSAILAGGRRNTQYF; DNA: TGCAGTGCCATCCTAGCGGGAGGGAGGAGGAATACGCAGTATTTT; J: TRBJ2-3; D: TRBD2; size: many; V: TRBV20-1
CDR3: CASSSGGTRNETQYF; DNA: TGTGCCAGCAGCTCAGGGGGGACCAGAAACGAGACCCAGTACTTC; J: TRBJ2-5; D: -; size: -; V: TRBV7-2
CDR3: CASSEAHSPPGQEGQPQHF; DNA: TGTGCCAGCAGTGAAGCGCACAGCCCCCCGGGGCAGGAGGGTCAGCCCCAGCATTTT; J: TRBJ1-5; D: -; size: once; V: TRBV2
CDR3: CAWSVQRNEQFF; DNA: TGTGCCTGGAGTGTACAGAGGAATGAGCAGTTCTTC; J: TRBJ2-1; D: -; size: few; V: TRBV30
CDR3: CASRWDTSSYNEQFF; DNA: TGTGCCAGCAGGTGGGACACGAGCTCCTACAATGAGCAGTTCTTC; J: TRBJ2-1; D: -; size: many; V: TRBV28
CDR3: CASSRGPTLSYNEQFF; DNA: TGCGCCAGCAGCAGAGGGCCTACTCTTTCCTACAATGAGCAGTTCTTC; J: TRBJ2-1; D: -; size: -; V: TRBV5-1
CDR3: CASSLGGGAEEKLFF; DNA: TGCGCCAGCAGCTTGGGGGGGGGGGCAGAAGAAAAACTGTTTTTT; J: TRBJ1-4; D: -; size: -; V: TRBV5-1
CDR3: CASRHGSTDTQYF; DNA: TGTGCCAGCAGACATGGGAGCACAGATACGCAGTATTTT; J: TRBJ2-3; D: -; size: many; V: TRBV12-3/TRBV12-4